The rows below give T cell receptor beta chains drawn from one sample of a study of technical replicates of blood from a few donors. The protocol was immunoSEQ multiplex PCR, while the TCRdb copy is restricted to in-frame clones and leaves out a portion. Here the sample spans about 75,000 clones, about 97% being singletons. Sequenced: T cells isolated from PBMCs. All receptors derive from a human donor in good health. The CDR3 runs from the conserved cysteine through the conserved F or W. Each record gives: V gene, J gene, D gene, clone size, CDR3 protein, CDR3 DNA. The D gene is left open where the match is weak. The size field is filled for only some rows; it gives once, few, many or a size class.

TRBV7-9	TRBJ1-2	TRBD1	.	CASSSNHGTDSGYTF	TGTGCCAGCAGCTCCAATCATGGGACAGACTCCGGCTACACCTTC
TRBV4-2	TRBJ2-1	TRBD2	.	CASSQGLAGGQDEQFF	TGTGCCAGCAGCCAAGGACTAGCGGGGGGGCAGGATGAGCAGTTCTTC
TRBV27	TRBJ1-2	TRBD1	.	CASSHHTGGDYGYTF	TGTGCCAGCAGCCACCATACAGGGGGCGACTATGGCTACACCTTC
TRBV28	TRBJ2-7	.	once	CASSPPPGRAYEQYF	TGTGCCAGCAGTCCCCCCCCAGGCAGGGCCTACGAGCAGTACTTC
TRBV4-2	TRBJ1-2	TRBD1	.	CASSQDRGDGYTF	TGTGCCAGCAGCCAGGACAGGGGGGATGGCTACACCTTC
TRBV4-1	TRBJ1-4	.	.	CASSQLSSGKLFF	TGCGCCAGCAGCCAACTTTCTTCGGGAAAACTGTTTTTT
TRBV6-4	TRBJ2-1	.	.	CASSDSTTNEQFF	TGTGCCAGCAGTGACTCCACAACCAATGAGCAGTTCTTC
TRBV15	TRBJ2-1	TRBD2	.	CATGTSGYNEQFF	TGTGCCACAGGGACTAGCGGTTACAATGAGCAGTTCTTC
TRBV6-5	TRBJ1-2	.	.	CASSLRRYYGYTF	TGTGCCAGCAGCCTAAGGAGGTACTATGGCTACACCTTC
TRBV27	TRBJ1-1	TRBD1	.	CASSSGTGGHTEAFF	TGTGCCAGCAGTTCCGGGACAGGGGGCCACACTGAAGCTTTCTTT
TRBV6-1	TRBJ2-7	.	.	CASSVSPRGVSEQYF	TGTGCCAGCAGTGTTTCGCCCAGGGGGGTGTCCGAGCAGTACTTC
TRBV13	TRBJ2-1	TRBD2	.	CASSPRAGGDNEQFF	TGTGCCAGCAGCCCGCGAGCGGGGGGGGACAATGAGCAGTTCTTC
TRBV6-5	TRBJ1-2	TRBD1	.	CASSLQGAGYTF	TGTGCCAGCAGTCTACAGGGGGCCGGCTACACCTTC
TRBV11-3	TRBJ1-2	.	.	CASSLRGENGYTF	TGTGCCAGCAGCTTACGGGGAGAGAATGGCTACACCTTC
TRBV14	TRBJ2-7	.	.	CASSQEDYAGYEQYF	TGTGCCAGCAGCCAAGAAGACTACGCTGGGTACGAGCAGTACTTC